This TCR beta chain was sequenced during a study of T cells in Graves' hyperthyroidism and ophthalmopathy (dated by TCRdb to the late 2010s). Study-wide context: TCR V-J signatures able to tell the groups apart were searched for in a discovery cohort of 90 to 100 patients, of whom roughly 42 had Graves' ophthalmopathy and 55 to 60 had stable Graves' hyperthyroidism. In addition, the study compared T-cell repertoires in thyroid tissue and in blood from several Graves' hyperthyroidism patients. An independent validation cohort of some 18 hyperthyroidism patients and some 15 patients who later progressed to ophthalmopathy tested prospective prediction of ophthalmopathy. The 85 to 100 discovery patients were divided at random into training and test sets in a 7:3 ratio. The paper describes TCR Vbeta CDR3 sequencing of about 140 peripheral blood samples, made up of approximately 40 ophthalmopathy patients, approximately 76 hyperthyroidism patients and roughly 17 progressor patients. Once sampling was done, hyperthyroidism patients were given methimazole at a starting dose of 30 mg daily, whereas ophthalmopathy patients were given high-dose intravenous methylprednisolone. Overall study results and their limits: During validation, the model predicted progression to ophthalmopathy a median of approximately 6.5 months ahead of onset, with around 65% sensitivity and 72% to 85% specificity. No statistical method was used to fix the sample size in advance, and group allocation was not hidden from the investigators. Most expanded thyroid clonotypes (frequency above 0.001) were also detected in blood, a finding suggesting that blood repertoires may reflect thyroid immune responses. A model built on a 13 V-J signature distinguished ophthalmopathy from stable hyperthyroidism, reaching about 88% sensitivity and under 84% specificity in cross-validation and 80%/75% in testing.

Spanning cysteine to phenylalanine, the CDR3 consists of 14 amino acids. The kept DNA is CDR3 alone, 42 bases in frame from the first base. The germline V gene (reference sequence) gives CDR1 as LGHDT and CDR2 as YNNKEL. This clonotype was counted only a few times. Its antigen specificity is not known. A junction end diverges from the germline sequence, so it may reflect a read error. TCR beta CDR3 regions were amplified from RNA transcripts. The first round of RT-PCR for the TCR CDR3 was performed with the HTBI primer set and the Qiagen OneStep RT-PCR kit. Libraries were constructed in a second round of multiplex PCR, after which size selection and purification were performed. The libraries were sequenced on an Illumina HiSeq2000 using paired-end 100 bp reads. Per the original workflow: SOAPnuke was used to process the raw data, with reads discarded if the reads contained adapters or uncalled bases, had a mean Phred below 15, or lacked an exact constant-primer or identifier match. COPE v1.2.5 was used to merge the high-quality paired reads, and each unique nucleotide sequence was defined as a clonotype. MiTCR v1.1 was used to align the clonotypes against IMGT TRBV, TRBD and TRBJ reference segments. Analysis was restricted to V-J combinations with a frequency above 0.0001, which covered roughly 99% of repertoires. The TCS score was defined as F50 (clonal expansion) divided by E x V (chaos), with BLOSUM62-based TCRdist calculated between CDR3 peptides within each V-J. Welch's t-statistics and random forest reduced 450 to 600 V-J features to some 14, which were used in a naive Bayes classifier (R e1071). Thyroid-blood repertoire similarity was quantified with the Morisita-Horn index. TCRdb passed the public sequencing reads through fastp at Q25 and MiXCR, retaining productive beta sequences. Rows with a matching CDR3 protein are joined into one entry that keeps the most common DNA and genes. The V and J calls reflect TCRdb's pipeline rather than the authors' work. Here the sample has 450,000 to 700,000 distinct CDR3 sequences; about 43% occur a single time. The ten largest clones capture around a fifth of the sample.

The study excluded patients with uncontrolled infections, other autoimmune diseases, pregnancy or lactation. Clinical symptoms, serum thyroxine and TRAb, thyroid ultrasound, and orbital computed tomography formed the basis for the diagnoses. Total RNA was extracted with Trizol reagent, and quality was checked on an Agilent 2100 Bioanalyzer. This chain is built from TRBV3-1 and TRBJ1-2; no confident D gene assignment can be made. This TCR was sampled from an adult woman with Graves' disease, either hyperthyroidism or ophthalmopathy (not recorded which). The source material was peripheral blood or thyroid tissue (not recorded which). The DNA reads as follows: TGTGTCAGCAGCCAAGGAGCGGGTAGATATGGCTACACCTTC. Its amino acids are CVSSQGAGRYGYTF.